These 7 T cell receptor beta chains originate from one sample sequenced in a study of cytomegalovirus exposure and HLA in healthy donors. With 60 Vbeta and 13 Jbeta primers, the PCR was carried out. TCRdb's copy holds only in-frame clones and misses some; the assay was immunoSEQ multiplex PCR. The sample includes approximately 97,000 clones, around 85% seen only once; the top ten take roughly 5%. Material for sequencing was PBMCs. The receptors were gathered from a man aged 40-49 years in good health and CMV-seropositive.

The chain employs TRBV6-6 and TRBJ1-2; D is perhaps TRBD1 (5 bases). The germline V gene encodes CDR1 MNHNY and CDR2 SVGAGI (reference sequence). The CDR3 extends over 13 amino acids. Trimming stripped 5 bases from V and 8 bases from J, with 15 bases between. The CDR3 protein is CASSDNRFGGYTF. The CDR3 DNA sequence: TGTGCCAGCAGTGACAACAGGTTCGGAGGCTACACCTTC.

To note about this clone: Its ends do not fully match the called genes, so a read error is possible. The rearrangement joins TRBV19 to TRBJ1-2; 10 nucleotides match TRBD1. There are 14 residues in the CDR3. The germline V gene has CDR1 LNHDA and CDR2 SQIVND (reference sequence). The CDR3 spells CASGIRDRGSGYTF. The CDR3 DNA sequence: TGTGCCAGTGGTATCCGGGACAGGGGTAGCGGCTACACCTTC.

The V call is TRBV29-1, the J call TRBJ2-1, with a weak D call TRBD2 (6 bases). CDR1 is SQVTM, CDR2 ANQGSEA, per germline. The ends were cut back, 2 bases at V and 0 bases at J, with 8 bases in the middle. There are 14 residues in the CDR3. The CDR3: CSVERGSSYNEQFF. In DNA form, the CDR3 reads TGCAGCGTTGAACGGGGGAGCTCCTACAATGAGCAGTTCTTC.

The chain combines TRBV9 with TRBJ2-5, with D tentatively TRBD2 (7 bases). The V end was cut by 0 bases, the J end by 7 bases, with 22 bases between. CDR1 and CDR2 (germline): SGDLS, YYNGEE. The CDR3 is 17 amino acids. The CDR3 bases are TGTGCCAGCAGCGTAGAAGGAGCGAGGGGGGGGTGGGGGACCCAGTACTTC. Amino acids: CASSVEGARGGWGTQYF.

The chain employs TRBV14 and TRBJ2-7; TRBD1 matches at 9 bases. V shed 1 base and J 0 bases; nucleotides not matched to a gene: 1. CDR1 SGHDN and CDR2 FVKESK come from the germline V gene. The CDR3 is 15 residues long. CDR3 amino acids: CASSQGTGDSYEQYF. The CDR3 DNA reads TGTGCCAGCAGCCAAGGGACAGGGGACTCCTACGAGCAGTACTTC.

This clone appeared once. The rearrangement joins TRBV30 to TRBJ1-5; D is ambiguous. The CDR3 length is 12 residues. CDR1 GTSNPN and CDR2 SVGIG come from the germline V gene (reference sequence). The germline V and J ends were trimmed by 3 bases and 7 bases, with 10 bases remaining between them. The CDR3 sequence is CAWSGVRQPQHF. CDR3 in DNA: TGTGCCTGGAGCGGGGTCCGGCAGCCCCAGCATTTT.

Turning to this clone: The junction differs from germline at one of its ends, possibly a read error. This rearrangement joins TRBV7-9 to TRBJ1-4; possible D gene TRBD1, 5 bases. The CDR3 has 13 amino acids. Germline V lookup: CDR1 SEHNR, CDR2 FQNEAQ (reference sequence). The CDR3 is CSSSLRRGEKLFF. In DNA form, the CDR3 reads TGTTCCAGCAGCTTAAGACGGGGGGAAAAACTGTTTTTT.